This T cell receptor (beta chain) is from a study of early T cells in non-severe SARS-CoV-2 infection. Each CDR3 protein gets one entry after TCRdb re-called the 5' RACE reads with MiXCR. The top ten clones hold 3% to 4% of a sample with about 58,000 distinct CDR3 sequences, more than 7% of them seen once. Trimming cost V 11 bases and J 3 bases, with 14 bases left between them. Looked up from germline, CDR1 is ENHRY and CDR2 is SYGVKD. This CDR3 contains 13 residues. The table lists this clonotype with a few counts. This TCR came from an adult who was a healthcare worker with PCR-confirmed SARS-CoV-2 infection or an uninfected control (not recorded which). The sequenced sample consisted of whole blood. The chain carries TRBV10-3 and TRBJ1-5; D ambiguous. This chain's CDR3 is CASAGGNNQPQHF. The DNA for the CDR3 is TGTGCCTCAGCGGGAGGGAACAATCAGCCCCAGCATTTT.